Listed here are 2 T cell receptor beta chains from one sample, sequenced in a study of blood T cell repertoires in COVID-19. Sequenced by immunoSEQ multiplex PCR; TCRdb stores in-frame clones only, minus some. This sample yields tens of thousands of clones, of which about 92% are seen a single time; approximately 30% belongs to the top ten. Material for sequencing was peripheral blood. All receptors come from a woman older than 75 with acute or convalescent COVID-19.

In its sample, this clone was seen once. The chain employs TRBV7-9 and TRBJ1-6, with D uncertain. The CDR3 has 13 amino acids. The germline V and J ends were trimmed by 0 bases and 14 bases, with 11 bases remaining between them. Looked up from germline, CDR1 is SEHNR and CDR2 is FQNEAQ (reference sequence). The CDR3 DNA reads TGTGCCAGCAGCTTAGCTGACGCCGGGGCCCTCCACTTT. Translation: CASSLADAGALHF. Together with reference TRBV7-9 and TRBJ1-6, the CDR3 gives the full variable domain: DTGVSQNPRHKITKRGQNVTFRCDPISEHNRLYWYRQTLGQGPEFLTYFQNEAQLEKSRLLSDRFSAERPKGSFSTLEIQRTEQGDSAMYLCASSLADAGALHFGNGTRLTVT.

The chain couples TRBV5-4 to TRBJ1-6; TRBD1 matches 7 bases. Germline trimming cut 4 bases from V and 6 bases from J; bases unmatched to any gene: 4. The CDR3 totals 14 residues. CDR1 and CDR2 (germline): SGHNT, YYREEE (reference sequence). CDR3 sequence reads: CASSRDSSNSPLHF. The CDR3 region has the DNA TGTGCCAGCAGCCGGGACAGCTCTAATTCACCCCTCCACTTT.